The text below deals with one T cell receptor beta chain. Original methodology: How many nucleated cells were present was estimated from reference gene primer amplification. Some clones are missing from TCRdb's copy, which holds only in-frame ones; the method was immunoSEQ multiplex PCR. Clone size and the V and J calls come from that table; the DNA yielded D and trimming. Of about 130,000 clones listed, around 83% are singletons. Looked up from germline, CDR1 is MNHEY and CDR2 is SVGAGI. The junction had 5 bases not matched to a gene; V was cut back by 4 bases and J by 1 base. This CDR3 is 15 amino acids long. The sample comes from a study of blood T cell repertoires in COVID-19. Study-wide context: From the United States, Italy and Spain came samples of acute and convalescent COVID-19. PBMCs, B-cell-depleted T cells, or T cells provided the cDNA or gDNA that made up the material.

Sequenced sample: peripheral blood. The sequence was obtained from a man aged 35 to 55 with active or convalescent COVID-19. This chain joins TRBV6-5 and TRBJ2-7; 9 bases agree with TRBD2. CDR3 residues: CASSSGGGASYEQYF. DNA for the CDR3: TGTGCCAGCAGTTCGGGCGGGGGGGCTTCCTACGAGCAGTACTTC.